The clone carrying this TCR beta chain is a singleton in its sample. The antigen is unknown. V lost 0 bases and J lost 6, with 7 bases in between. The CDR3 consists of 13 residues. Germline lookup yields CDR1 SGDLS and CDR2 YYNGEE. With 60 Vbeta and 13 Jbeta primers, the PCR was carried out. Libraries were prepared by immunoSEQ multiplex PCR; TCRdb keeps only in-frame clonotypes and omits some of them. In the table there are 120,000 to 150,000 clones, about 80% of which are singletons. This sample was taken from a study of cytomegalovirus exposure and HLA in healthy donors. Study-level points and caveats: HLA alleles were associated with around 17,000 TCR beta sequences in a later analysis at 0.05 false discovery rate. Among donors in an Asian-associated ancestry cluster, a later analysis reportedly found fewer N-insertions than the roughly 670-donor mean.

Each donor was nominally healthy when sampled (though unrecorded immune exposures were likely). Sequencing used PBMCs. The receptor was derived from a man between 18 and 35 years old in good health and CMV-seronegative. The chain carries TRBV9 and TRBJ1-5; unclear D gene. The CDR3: CASSVASGQPQHF. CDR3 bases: TGTGCCAGCAGCGTAGCCTCCGGTCAGCCCCAGCATTTT. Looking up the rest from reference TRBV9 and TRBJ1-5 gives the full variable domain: DSGVTQTPKHLITATGQRVTLRCSPRSGDLSVYWYQQSLDQGLQFLIQYYNGEERAKGNILERFSAQQFPDLHSELNLSSLELGDSALYFCASSVASGQPQHFGDGTRLSIL.